What follows is one TCR beta chain and its context. What this receptor recognizes is not known. Base qualities are missing; no much larger clone stands one base away. The cohort comprised around 700 healthy bone marrow donors. Cohort members were all nominally healthy when sampled, although unrecorded immune exposures were likely present. The donor tested CMV seronegative and was one of the 352 seronegative cohort members. Every donor gave a peripheral blood sample, and the peripheral blood mononuclear cells from that sample were used for TCR beta sequencing. Genomic DNA was extracted from the blood cell samples with the Qiagen DNeasy Blood Extraction Kit. The sample comes from a study of cytomegalovirus exposure and HLA in healthy donors (dated by TCRdb to about 2017). Study-level background: In an earlier analysis of fewer than 750 of the donors, about 270 Gb of sequence data and approximately 100 million unique TCR beta sequences from approximately 180 million T cells were reported. Alongside the repertoire data, information on donor age, sex, ethnicity and CMV serostatus was compiled. High-throughput TCR immunosequencing, statistical association of individual TCRs with disease status, and machine learning were combined to predict cytomegalovirus infection status. Rather than using new phenotypic data, the later analysis identified candidate immune exposures from TCR beta sequences and from how often those sequences occurred across donors. In a later analysis, previously published TCR beta repertoires from more than 500 donors were re-analyzed and high-resolution HLA genotyping was added so that TCR occurrence patterns could be studied. Among the approximately 400 genotyped donors, roughly 80% belonged to the genetic ancestry cluster associated with self-reported Caucasian donors. Class I and class II HLA loci were covered by the typing at four-digit resolution. Five DR-DQ haplotypes were handled as single units for association and clustering because linkage in the cohort was strong. Across some 400 genotyped donors of the cohort, an average of roughly 200,000 unique TCR beta nucleotide sequences per donor were sequenced, and 15% to 20% of those sequences were non-productive. A later genetic analysis took genome-wide SNP genotypes for about three fifths of the 666 donors and used that subset as a discovery cohort. The T cell repertoires of about 700 subjects were profiled by immunosequencing and related to cytomegalovirus serostatus. Typing coverage differed by locus: A, B, C, DRB1 and DQB1 were typed in roughly 620-630 donors, DQA1 in 500 to 550, DPA1 in roughly 590, and DPB1 in just under 490. In an earlier analysis of around 540 of the donors, high-throughput TCR beta sequencing was used to judge whether each TCR beta V gene segment behaved as functional or pseudogenic. All discovery cohort repertoires had been generated on a single sequencing platform. An early release that covered several hundred HLA-typed donors contained around 330 gigabases of sequencing data and 80 million or so unique TCR sequences. The aim of the study was to test whether cataloging public T cell receptors could identify signatures of past pathogen exposure. In addition to the first cohort of around 670 subjects, a separate validation cohort of 120 different subjects was used. What the work shows at the level of the full study, not this receptor alone: In both the original and validation cohorts, the classifier was reported to diagnose cytomegalovirus status with high specificity and sensitivity. A later analysis associated about 16,000 TCR beta sequences with specific HLA alleles at a false discovery rate of 0.05. The cohort was sequenced for TCR beta chains only, and without alpha or paired-chain data the features that could be detected were limited. Because the 87-base-pair reads could not distinguish some IMGT-functional V segments, including TRBV6-2 and TRBV6-3, those segments were excluded. A cluster of highly shared sequence variants was judged likely to represent a technical artifact of the sequencing pipeline. In a later analysis, most CMV-associated TCR beta chains were found to appear HLA-restricted, with HLA associations seemingly driven largely by CMV exposure. A later genetic analysis associated a missense DCLRE1C variant with V-gene and J-gene trimming of TCR beta chains, and an independent cohort replicated the association. When HLA alleles, especially DR and DQ, strongly co-occurred, TCR associations were difficult to assign to individual alleles. In an earlier analysis of under 600 of the donors, most TCR beta V segments were observed in productive rearrangements about 90% or about 30% of the time, broadly matching IMGT annotations. Sequencing depth was assumed to be roughly uniform across donors in the presence/absence analyses, though that assumption may not hold. In a later analysis, the rate of TCR association differed among HLA loci, with DRB1 alleles having the most associated TCRs and HLA-C alleles having the fewest. In a later genetic analysis, fewer N-insertions in productive TCRs were reported among donors in an Asian-associated ancestry cluster than the roughly 700-donor mean. Most TCR sequences were observed very rarely across donors, whereas some public TCRs were present in many individuals. The earlier analysis of fewer than 750 of the donors excluded 15 to 20 rarely observed V segments, including chromosome 9 orphons, because counts were too low. HLA typing was unavailable for some donors at each locus, so association tests used only the typed subset. Compared with equally common non-associated chains, HLA-associated TCR beta chains in a later analysis were more clonally expanded and had lower generation probabilities. The only immune exposure information available for the cohort was CMV serostatus. A further reported finding was that TCR beta sequences accurately predicted the HLA-A and HLA-B alleles for most subjects in the first cohort. In the study, approximately 160 TCR beta chains were listed as associated with cytomegalovirus. Three of the identified cytomegalovirus-associated TCR beta chains were confirmed in vitro to be specific for cytomegalovirus antigens. Correlated functional status among segregating V segments might be attributable to linkage disequilibrium, but an unknown experimental factor could not be ruled out. A later analysis reported that several top co-occurrence clusters appeared linked to parvovirus B19, influenza, CMV and Epstein-Barr virus. According to the authors, the approach could potentially be generalized to other disease states and immunological phenotypes.

Based on the germline V gene, the CDR1 and CDR2 sequences are SGHVS and FNYEAQ. V is cut back by 0 bases and J by 3 bases, with 21 bases in the junction unmatched. The CDR3 spans 22 residues, from the cysteine through the phenylalanine. This entry keeps only the CDR3 DNA: 66 bases, framed from base 1. Receptor libraries were prepared by the immunoSEQ multiplex PCR assay. For the multiplex PCR, a mixture combining 60 forward primers for TCR Vbeta segments and 13 reverse primers for TCR Jbeta segments was used. A multiplex PCR assay on genomic DNA amplified the CDR3 region of rearranged TCR beta genes. On the Illumina HiSeq System, the amplified TCR beta libraries were sequenced as 87-base-pair reads. From the authors' description of their analysis: Across the roughly 700 repertoires, a later analysis counted around 80 million unique TCR beta chains, around 10 million of which were shared by at least two donors. Raw reads were error-corrected and collapsed into unique sequences with a nearest-neighbor algorithm that merged closely related sequences to remove PCR and sequencing errors. To assign V, D and J gene segments, CDR3 sequences were aligned to IMGT reference sequences. For a sequence to be retained, at least a six-nucleotide match to both a V gene segment and a J gene segment was required. Rearrangements were called productive when the CDR3 lacked stop codons and stayed in frame with V and J; all others were non-productive. Following IMGT convention, CDR3 was defined as the stretch from the second conserved V-encoded cysteine to the conserved J-encoded phenylalanine. In an earlier analysis of 550 to 650 of the donors, sequences lacking an unambiguous match to a single V gene segment were excluded. In an earlier analysis of about 590 of the donors, a V segment was called functional when productive rearrangements were above 56.7%, and segregating when the standard deviation between donors exceeded 5%. A statistical classification framework was built for diagnosing cytomegalovirus status from the catalog of TCR beta chain sequences. A later analysis assigned V and J genes by comparing TCR nucleotide sequences with IMGT/GENE-DB human TR gene sequences. Using the TCRdist pipeline, a later analysis assigned CDR3 sequences along with most-parsimonious VDJ recombination scenarios. In a later analysis, every TCR beta chain was defined by the combination of its CDR3 amino acid sequence and its V-gene family, and reads without a unique V-gene family were dropped. In a later analysis, 450 to 600 highly shared, low-generation-probability nucleotide sequences were removed to address suspected cross-contamination and a sequencing artifact. In a later analysis, a clonal expansion index was calculated for each public chain from normalized within-repertoire ranks of inferred template counts. In a later analysis, generation probabilities were computed with a VDJ recombination model fitted to out-of-frame rearrangements, and the resulting probabilities were checked against IGoR. Hypergeometric tests were used in a later analysis to score TCR-TCR, TCR-HLA and TCR-CMV co-occurrence, with a repertoire-size bias correction applied to the TCR pairs. In a later analysis, false discovery rates were estimated by permuting HLA or CMV assignments 20 times. A later analysis grouped co-occurring TCRs with DBSCAN, adding TCRdist sequence similarity when clustering within HLA-allele-positive subsets. For co-occurrence clustering, repertoires with fewer than 30,000 or more than 120,000 public chains were excluded, along with five repertoires with anomalous nucleotide sharing. Entries here come from immuneACCESS through TCRdb and include only in-frame sequences with V and J called. Some clones fail to appear in such tables; in the studies checked, an unresolved V gene covers under half of the shortfall, and the cause of the remainder is unknown. V and J calls and clone size are those listed in that table; D and trimming were worked out from the DNA. Within this sample are about 83,000 clones, with 81% of them counted one time only. The ten largest clones add up to approximately 1.9% of the sample.

The clonotype was recovered from a woman in her 30s in good health and CMV-seronegative. The chain joins TRBV7-6 to TRBJ2-2; 8 central bases correspond to TRBD2. The material sequenced was PBMCs. The CDR3 region: CASSLAWLTSGDPRTYTGELFF. The nucleotides are TGTGCCAGCAGCTTAGCATGGTTAACTAGCGGCGACCCAAGAACCTACACCGGGGAGCTGTTTTTT.